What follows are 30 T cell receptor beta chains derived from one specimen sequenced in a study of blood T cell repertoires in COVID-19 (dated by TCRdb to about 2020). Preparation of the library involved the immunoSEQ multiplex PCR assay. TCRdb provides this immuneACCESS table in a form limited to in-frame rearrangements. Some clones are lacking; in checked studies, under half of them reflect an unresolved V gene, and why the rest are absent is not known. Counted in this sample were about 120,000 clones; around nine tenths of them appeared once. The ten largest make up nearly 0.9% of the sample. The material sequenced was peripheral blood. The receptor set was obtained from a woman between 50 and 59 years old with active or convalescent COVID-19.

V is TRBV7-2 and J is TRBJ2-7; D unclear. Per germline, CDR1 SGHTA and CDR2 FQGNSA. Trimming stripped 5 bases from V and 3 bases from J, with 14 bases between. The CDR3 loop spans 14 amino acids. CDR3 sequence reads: CASSPGVGNYEQYF. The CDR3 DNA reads TGTGCCAGCAGCCCCGGAGTAGGCAACTACGAGCAGTACTTC.

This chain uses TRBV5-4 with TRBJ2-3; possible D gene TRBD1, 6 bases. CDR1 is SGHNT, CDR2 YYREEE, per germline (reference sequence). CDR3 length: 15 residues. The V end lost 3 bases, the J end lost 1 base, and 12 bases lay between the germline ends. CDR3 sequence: CASSSGQTRTDTQYF. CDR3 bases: TGTGCCAGCAGCTCTGGACAGACCCGCACAGATACGCAGTATTTT.

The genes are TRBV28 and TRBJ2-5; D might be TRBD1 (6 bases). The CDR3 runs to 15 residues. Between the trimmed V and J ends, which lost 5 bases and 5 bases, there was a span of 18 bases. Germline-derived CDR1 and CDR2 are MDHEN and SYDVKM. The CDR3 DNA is TGTGCCAGCAGTCACAGGGCAACCTCCCGGGAGACCCAGTACTTC. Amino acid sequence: CASSHRATSRETQYF.

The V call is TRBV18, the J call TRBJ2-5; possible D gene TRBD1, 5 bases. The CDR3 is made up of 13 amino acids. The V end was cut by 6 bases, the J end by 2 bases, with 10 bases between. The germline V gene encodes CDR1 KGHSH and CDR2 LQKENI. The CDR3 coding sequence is TGTGCCAGCTCGCGTGGGGCGCAAGAGACCCAGTACTTC. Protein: CASSRGAQETQYF.

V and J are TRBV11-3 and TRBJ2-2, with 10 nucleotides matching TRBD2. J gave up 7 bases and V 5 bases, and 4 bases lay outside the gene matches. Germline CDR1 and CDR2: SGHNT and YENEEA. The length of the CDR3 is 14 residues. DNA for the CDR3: TGTGCCAGCAGCGGCCGGACTAGCGGCGGGGAGCTGTTTTTT. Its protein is CASSGRTSGGELFF.

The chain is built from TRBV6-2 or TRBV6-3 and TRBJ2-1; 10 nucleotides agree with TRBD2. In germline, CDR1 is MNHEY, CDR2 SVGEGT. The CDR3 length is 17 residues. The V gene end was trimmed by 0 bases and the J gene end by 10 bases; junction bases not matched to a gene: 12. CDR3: CASSYSMKREGFWEQFF. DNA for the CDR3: TGTGCCAGCAGTTACTCGATGAAGCGGGAGGGTTTTTGGGAGCAGTTCTTC.

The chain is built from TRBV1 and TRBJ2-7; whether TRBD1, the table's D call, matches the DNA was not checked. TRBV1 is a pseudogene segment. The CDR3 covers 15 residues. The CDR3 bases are TGCACCAGCAGCCAAGATCAAGGGGCGGTTTGCGAGCAGTACTTC. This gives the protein CTSSQDQGAVCEQYF.

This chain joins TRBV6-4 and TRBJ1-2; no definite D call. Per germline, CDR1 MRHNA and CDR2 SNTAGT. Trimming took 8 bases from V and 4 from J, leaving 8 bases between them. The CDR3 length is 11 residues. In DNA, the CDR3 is TGTGCCAGCGCGGCGAGCTATGGCTACACCTTC. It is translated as CASAASYGYTF.

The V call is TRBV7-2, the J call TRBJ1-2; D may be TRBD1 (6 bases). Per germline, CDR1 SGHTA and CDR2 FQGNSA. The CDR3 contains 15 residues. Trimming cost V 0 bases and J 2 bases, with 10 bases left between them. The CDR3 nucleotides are TGTGCCAGCAGCTTAGCATCAGGGGCCAACTATGGCTACACCTTC. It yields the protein CASSLASGANYGYTF.

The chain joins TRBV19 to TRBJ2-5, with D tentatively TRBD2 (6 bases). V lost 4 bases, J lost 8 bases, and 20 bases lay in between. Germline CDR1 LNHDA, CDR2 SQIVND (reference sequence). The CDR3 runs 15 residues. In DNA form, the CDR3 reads TGTGCCAGTAGTACCCTGGGACTCCCTGGGGCCACCCAGTACTTC. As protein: CASSTLGLPGATQYF.

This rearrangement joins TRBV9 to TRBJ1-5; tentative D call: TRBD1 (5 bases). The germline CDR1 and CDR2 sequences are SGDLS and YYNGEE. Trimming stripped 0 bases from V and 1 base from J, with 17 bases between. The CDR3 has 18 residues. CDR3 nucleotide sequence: TGTGCCAGCAGCGTAGTCTTCGCGACAGACGGGAGCAATCAGCCCCAGCATTTT. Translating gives CASSVVFATDGSNQPQHF.

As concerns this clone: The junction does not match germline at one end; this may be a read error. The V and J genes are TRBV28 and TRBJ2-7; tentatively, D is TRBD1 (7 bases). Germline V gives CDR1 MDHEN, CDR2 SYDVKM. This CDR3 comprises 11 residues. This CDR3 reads CASRSGGRTTF. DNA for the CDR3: TGTGCCAGCAGATCAGGGGGGCGGACGACCTTC.

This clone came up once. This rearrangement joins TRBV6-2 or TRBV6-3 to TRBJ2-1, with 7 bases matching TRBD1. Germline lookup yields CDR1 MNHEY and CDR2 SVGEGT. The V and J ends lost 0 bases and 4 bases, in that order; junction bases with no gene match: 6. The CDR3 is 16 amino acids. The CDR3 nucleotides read TGTGCCAGCAGTTACTCCCCGGGACAGATATACAATGAGCAGTTCTTC. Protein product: CASSYSPGQIYNEQFF.

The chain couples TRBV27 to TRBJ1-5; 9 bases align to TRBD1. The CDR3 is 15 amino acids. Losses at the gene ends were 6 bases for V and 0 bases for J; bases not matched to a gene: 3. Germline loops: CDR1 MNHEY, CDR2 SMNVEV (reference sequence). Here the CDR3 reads CASRGQGVSNQPQHF. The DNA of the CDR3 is TGTGCCAGCAGGGGACAGGGCGTTAGCAATCAGCCCCAGCATTTT.

The CDR3 sequence is CSARAVRAYFF. The CDR3 nucleotides are TGCAGTGCTAGGGCGGTCAGGGCGTATTTCTTT. V usage is TRBV20-1 and J usage is TRBJ1-1, with D possibly TRBD1 on 5 matching bases. With 3 bases removed from V and 13 bases from J, the gap between germline ends came to 15 bases. From germline, CDR1 is DFQATT and CDR2 SNEGSKA (reference sequence). The CDR3 sequence is 11 residues long.

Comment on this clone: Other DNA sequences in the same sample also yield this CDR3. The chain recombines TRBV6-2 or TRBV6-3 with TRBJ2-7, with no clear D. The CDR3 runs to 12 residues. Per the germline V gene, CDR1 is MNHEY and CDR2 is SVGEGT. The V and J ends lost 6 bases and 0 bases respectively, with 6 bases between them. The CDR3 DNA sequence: TGTGCCAGCAGCCGGAGCTCCTACGAGCAGTACTTC. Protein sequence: CASSRSSYEQYF.

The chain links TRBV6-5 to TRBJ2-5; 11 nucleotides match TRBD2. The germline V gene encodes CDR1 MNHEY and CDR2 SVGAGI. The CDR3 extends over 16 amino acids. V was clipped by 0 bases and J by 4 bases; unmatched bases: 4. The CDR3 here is CASSYSRLAGGETQYF. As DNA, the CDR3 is TGTGCCAGCAGTTACTCCAGGCTAGCGGGAGGAGAGACCCAGTACTTC.

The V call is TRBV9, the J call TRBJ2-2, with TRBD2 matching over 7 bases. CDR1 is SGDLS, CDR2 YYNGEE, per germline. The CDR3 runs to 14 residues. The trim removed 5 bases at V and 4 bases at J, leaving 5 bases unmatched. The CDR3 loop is CASSRLASTGELFF. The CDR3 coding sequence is TGTGCCAGCAGTCGACTAGCCTCCACCGGGGAGCTGTTTTTT. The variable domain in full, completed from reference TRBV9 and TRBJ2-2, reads DSGVTQTPKHLITATGQRVTLRCSPRSGDLSVYWYQQSLDQGLQFLIQYYNGEERAKGNILERFSAQQFPDLHSELNLSSLELGDSALYFCASSRLASTGELFFGEGSRLTVL.

The CDR3 loop reads CASRTGEETQYF. For the CDR3, the DNA is TGTGCCAGCCGGACAGGGGAGGAGACCCAGTACTTC. The rearrangement uses TRBV28 and TRBJ2-5; TRBD1 aligns across 9 bases. This CDR3 is 12 amino acids long. V was clipped by 8 bases and J by 5 bases; unmatched bases: 3. Germline V gene sequence: CDR1 MDHEN, CDR2 SYDVKM.

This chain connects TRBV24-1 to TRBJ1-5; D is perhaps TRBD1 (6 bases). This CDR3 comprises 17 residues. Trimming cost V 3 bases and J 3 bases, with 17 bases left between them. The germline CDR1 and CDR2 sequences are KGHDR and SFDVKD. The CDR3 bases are TGTGCCACCAGTGATGCCCCTTGGGGGGGGCCCAATCAGCCCCAGCATTTT. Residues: CATSDAPWGGPNQPQHF.

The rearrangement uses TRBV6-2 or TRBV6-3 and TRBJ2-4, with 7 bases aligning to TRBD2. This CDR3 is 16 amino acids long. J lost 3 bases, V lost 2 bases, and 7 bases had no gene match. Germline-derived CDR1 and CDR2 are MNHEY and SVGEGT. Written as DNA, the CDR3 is TGTGCCAGCAGTTACGGGCTAGCGGCCCTCAAAAACATTCAGTACTTC. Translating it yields CASSYGLAALKNIQYF.

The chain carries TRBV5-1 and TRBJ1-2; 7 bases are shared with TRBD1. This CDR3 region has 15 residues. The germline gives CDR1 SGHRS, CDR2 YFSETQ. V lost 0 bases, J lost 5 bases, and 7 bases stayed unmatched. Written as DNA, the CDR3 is TGCGCCAGCAGCTTGGTGGAGGACAGGACTTATGGCTACACCTTC. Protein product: CASSLVEDRTYGYTF.

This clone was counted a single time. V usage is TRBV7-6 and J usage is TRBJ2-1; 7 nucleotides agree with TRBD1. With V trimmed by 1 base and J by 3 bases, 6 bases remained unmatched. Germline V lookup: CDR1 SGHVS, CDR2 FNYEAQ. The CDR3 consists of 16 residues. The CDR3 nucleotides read TGTGCCAGCAGCTTAGGTGGGACAGTAGTCTACAATGAGCAGTTCTTC. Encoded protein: CASSLGGTVVYNEQFF.

CDR3 bases: TGTGCCAGCAGTCCCCCGGGACTGATCTCTGGAAACACCATATATTTT. Encoded protein: CASSPPGLISGNTIYF. This chain connects TRBV28 to TRBJ1-3; TRBD1 might be the D (5 bases). Trimming took 5 bases from V and 0 from J, leaving 14 bases between them. Germline values: CDR1 MDHEN, CDR2 SYDVKM. This CDR3 has 16 residues. Looking up the rest from reference TRBV28 and TRBJ1-3 gives the full variable domain: DVKVTQSSRYLVKRTGEKVFLECVQDMDHENMFWYRQDPGLGLRLIYFSYDVKMKEKGDIPEGYSVSREKKERFSLILESASTNQTSMYLCASSPPGLISGNTIYFGEGSWLTVV.

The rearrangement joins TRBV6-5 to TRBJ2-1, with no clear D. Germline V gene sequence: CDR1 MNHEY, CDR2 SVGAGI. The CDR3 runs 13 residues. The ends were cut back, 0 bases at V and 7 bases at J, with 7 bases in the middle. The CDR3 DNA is TGTGCCAGCAGTTACTCGCAGGAAAATGAGCAGTTCTTC. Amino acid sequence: CASSYSQENEQFF.

CDR3 nucleotide sequence: TGTGCCAGCAGCCCCGGAAGCATCGGGGGCTCCTACGAGCAGTACTTC. Translating it yields CASSPGSIGGSYEQYF. V usage is TRBV3-1 (or the pseudogene TRBV3-2) and J usage is TRBJ2-7; perhaps TRBD2 as D (6 bases). V was pared by 4 bases and J by 0 bases, with 16 bases between. The germline V gene has CDR1 LGHDT and CDR2 YNNKEL (reference sequence). CDR3 size: 16 residues.

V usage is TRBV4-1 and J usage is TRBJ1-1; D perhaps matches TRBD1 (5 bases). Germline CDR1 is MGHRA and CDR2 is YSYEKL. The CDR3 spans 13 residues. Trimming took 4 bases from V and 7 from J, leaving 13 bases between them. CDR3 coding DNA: TGCGCCAGCAGCCTAGGACAATTGGGTGAAGCTTTCTTT. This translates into CASSLGQLGEAFF.

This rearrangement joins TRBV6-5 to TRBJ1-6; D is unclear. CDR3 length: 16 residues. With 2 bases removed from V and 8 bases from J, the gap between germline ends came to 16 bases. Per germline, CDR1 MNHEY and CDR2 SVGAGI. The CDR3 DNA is TGTGCCAGCAGTTACACTTCTGGGAGCGGGGATTCACCCCTCCACTTT. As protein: CASSYTSGSGDSPLHF.

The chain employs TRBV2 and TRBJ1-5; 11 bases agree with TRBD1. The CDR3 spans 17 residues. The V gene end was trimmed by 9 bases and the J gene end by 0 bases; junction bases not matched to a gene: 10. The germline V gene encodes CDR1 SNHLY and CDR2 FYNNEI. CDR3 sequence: CASDRGQGATSNQPQHF. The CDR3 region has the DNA TGTGCCAGTGACCGAGGACAGGGGGCCACTAGCAATCAGCCCCAGCATTTT.

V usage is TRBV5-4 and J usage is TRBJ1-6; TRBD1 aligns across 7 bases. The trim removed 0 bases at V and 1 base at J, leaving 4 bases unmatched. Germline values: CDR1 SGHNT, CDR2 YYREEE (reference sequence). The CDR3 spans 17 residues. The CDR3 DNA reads TGTGCCAGCAGCTTGGTGGCAGGGGGGTCCTATAATTCACCCCTCCACTTT. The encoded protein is CASSLVAGGSYNSPLHF.